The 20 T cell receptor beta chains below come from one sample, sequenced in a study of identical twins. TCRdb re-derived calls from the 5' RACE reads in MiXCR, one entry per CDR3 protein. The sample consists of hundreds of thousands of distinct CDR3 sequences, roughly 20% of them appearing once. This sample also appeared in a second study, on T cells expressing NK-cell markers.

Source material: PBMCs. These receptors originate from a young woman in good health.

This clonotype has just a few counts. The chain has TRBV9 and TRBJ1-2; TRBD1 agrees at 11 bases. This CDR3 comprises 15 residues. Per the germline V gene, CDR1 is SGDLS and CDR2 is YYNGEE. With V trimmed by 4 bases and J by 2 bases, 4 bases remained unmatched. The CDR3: CASSLRTGGNYGYTF. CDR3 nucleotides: TGTGCCAGCAGCCTCCGGACAGGGGGCAACTATGGCTACACCTTC.

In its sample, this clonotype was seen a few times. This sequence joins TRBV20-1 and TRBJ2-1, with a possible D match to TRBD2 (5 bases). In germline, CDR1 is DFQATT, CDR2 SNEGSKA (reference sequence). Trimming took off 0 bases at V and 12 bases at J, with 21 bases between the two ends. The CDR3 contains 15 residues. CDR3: CSARDQILAAKVQFF. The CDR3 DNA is TGCAGTGCTAGAGATCAGATCCTAGCAGCTAAGGTGCAGTTCTTC.

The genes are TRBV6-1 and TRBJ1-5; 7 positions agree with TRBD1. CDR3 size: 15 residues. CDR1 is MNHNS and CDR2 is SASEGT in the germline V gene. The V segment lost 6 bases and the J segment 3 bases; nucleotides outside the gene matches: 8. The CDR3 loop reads CASSRGVGVNQPQHF. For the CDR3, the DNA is TGTGCCAGCAGCAGGGGGGTAGGGGTCAATCAGCCCCAGCATTTT.

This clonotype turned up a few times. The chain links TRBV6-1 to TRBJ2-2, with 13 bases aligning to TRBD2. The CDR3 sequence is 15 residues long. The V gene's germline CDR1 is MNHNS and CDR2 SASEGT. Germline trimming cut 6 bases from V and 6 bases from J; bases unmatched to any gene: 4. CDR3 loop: CASSRLAGGPGELFF. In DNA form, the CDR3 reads TGTGCCAGCAGCCGACTAGCGGGAGGCCCCGGGGAGCTGTTTTTT.

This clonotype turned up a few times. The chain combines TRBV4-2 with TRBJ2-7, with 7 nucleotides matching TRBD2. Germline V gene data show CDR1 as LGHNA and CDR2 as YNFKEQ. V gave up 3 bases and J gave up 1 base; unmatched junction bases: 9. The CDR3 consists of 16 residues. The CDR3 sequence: CASSQESGINSYEQYF. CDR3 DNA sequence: TGTGCCAGCAGCCAGGAGAGCGGGATAAATTCCTACGAGCAGTACTTC.

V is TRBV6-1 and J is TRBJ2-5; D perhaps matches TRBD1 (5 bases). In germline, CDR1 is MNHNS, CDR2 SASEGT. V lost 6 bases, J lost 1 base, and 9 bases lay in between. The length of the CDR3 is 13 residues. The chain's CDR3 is CASRRTFQETQYF. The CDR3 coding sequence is TGTGCCAGCAGACGGACATTCCAAGAGACCCAGTACTTC.

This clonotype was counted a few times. CDR3 residues: CATSRVAGGYNEQFF. The DNA for the CDR3 is TGTGCCACCAGCAGAGTAGCGGGAGGGTACAATGAGCAGTTCTTC. J is TRBJ2-1 and V is TRBV15, with 11 bases fitting TRBD2. CDR3 length equals 15 residues. The germline V gene encodes CDR1 LNHNV and CDR2 YYDKDF (reference sequence). Trimming cost V 1 base and J 4 bases; bases outside gene matches: 0. Looking up the rest from reference TRBV15 and TRBJ2-1 gives the full variable domain: DAMVIQNPRYQVTQFGKPVTLSCSQTLNHNVMYWYQQKSSQAPKLLFHYYDKDFNNEADTPDNFQSRRPNTSFCFLDIRSPGLGDTAMYLCATSRVAGGYNEQFFGPGTRLTVL.

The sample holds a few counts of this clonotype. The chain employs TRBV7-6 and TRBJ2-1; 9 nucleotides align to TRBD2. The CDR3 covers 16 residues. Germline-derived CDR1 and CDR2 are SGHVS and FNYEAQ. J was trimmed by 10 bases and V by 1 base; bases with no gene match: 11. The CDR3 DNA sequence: TGTGCCAGCAGCTTAGGTGCTAGCGGGACCCCTCAGGAGCAGTTCTTC. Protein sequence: CASSLGASGTPQEQFF.

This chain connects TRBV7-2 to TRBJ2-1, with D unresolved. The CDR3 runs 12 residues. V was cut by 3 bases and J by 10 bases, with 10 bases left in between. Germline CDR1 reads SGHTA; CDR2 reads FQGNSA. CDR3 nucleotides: TGTGCCAGCAGCTTCGGCCCCCCAGAGCAGTTCTTC. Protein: CASSFGPPEQFF.

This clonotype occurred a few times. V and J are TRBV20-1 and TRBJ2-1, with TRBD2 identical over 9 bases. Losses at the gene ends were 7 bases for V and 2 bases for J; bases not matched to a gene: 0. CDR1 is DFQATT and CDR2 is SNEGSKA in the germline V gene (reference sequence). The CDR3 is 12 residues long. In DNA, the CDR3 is TGCAGTGGGACTAGCGCCTACAATGAGCAGTTCTTC. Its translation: CSGTSAYNEQFF.

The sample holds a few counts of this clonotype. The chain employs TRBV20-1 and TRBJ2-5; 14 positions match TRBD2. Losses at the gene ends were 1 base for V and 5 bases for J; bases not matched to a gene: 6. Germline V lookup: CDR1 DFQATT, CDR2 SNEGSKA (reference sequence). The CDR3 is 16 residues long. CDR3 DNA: TGCAGTGCTAGAGGGCCGGGACTAGCGGGAGTGGAGACCCAGTACTTC. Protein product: CSARGPGLAGVETQYF.

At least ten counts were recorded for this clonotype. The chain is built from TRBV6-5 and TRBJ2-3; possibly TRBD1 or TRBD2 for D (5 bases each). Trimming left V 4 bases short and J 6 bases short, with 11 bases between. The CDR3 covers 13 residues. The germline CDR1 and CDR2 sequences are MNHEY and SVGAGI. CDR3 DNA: TGTGCCAGCAGTTCCCATGAGGGGGATACGCAGTATTTT. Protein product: CASSSHEGDTQYF.

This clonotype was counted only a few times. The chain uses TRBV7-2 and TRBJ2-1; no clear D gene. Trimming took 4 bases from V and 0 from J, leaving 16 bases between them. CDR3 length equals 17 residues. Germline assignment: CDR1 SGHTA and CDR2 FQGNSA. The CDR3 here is CASSYKLRTSSYNEQFF. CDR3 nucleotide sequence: TGTGCCAGCAGCTACAAGCTTCGGACCTCCTCCTACAATGAGCAGTTCTTC.

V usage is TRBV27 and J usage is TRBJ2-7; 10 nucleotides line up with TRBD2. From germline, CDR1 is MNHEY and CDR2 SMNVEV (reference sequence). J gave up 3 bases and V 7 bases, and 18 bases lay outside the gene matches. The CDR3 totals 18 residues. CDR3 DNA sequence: TGTGCCAGCACCCCGAGCGGGAGGGCCGGGCCGGGAGGCTACGAGCAGTACTTC. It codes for CASTPSGRAGPGGYEQYF.

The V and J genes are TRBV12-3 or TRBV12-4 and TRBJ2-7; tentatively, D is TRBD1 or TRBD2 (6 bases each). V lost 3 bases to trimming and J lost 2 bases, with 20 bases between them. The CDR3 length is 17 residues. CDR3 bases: TGTGCCAGCAGTTTCAAGGGGGGCGAAGGGATTACCTACGAGCAGTACTTC. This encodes CASSFKGGEGITYEQYF.

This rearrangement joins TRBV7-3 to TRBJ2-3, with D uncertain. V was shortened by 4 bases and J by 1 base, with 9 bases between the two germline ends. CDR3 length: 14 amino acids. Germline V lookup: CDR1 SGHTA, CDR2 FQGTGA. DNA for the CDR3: TGTGCCAGCAGCTCCGCCACTGGCACAGATACGCAGTATTTT. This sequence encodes CASSSATGTDTQYF.

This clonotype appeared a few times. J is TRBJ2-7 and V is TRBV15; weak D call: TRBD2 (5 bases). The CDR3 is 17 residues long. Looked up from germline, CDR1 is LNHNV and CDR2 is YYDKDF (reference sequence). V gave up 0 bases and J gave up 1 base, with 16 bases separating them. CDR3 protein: CATSRDRGSPKSYEQYF. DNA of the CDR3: TGTGCCACCAGCAGAGATCGCGGGTCCCCTAAATCCTACGAGCAGTACTTC.

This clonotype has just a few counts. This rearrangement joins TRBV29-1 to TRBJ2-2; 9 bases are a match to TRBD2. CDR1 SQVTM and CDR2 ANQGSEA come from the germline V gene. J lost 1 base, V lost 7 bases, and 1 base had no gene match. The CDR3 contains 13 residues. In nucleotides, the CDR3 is TGCAGCGGACTAGCGGTGAACACCGGGGAGCTGTTTTTT. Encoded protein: CSGLAVNTGELFF.

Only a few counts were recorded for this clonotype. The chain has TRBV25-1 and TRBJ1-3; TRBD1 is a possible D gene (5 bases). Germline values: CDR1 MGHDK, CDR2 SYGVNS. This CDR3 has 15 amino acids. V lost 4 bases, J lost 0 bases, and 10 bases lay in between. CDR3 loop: CASSVPGTSGNTIYF. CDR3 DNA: TGTGCCAGCAGTGTTCCAGGGACCTCTGGAAACACCATATATTTT.

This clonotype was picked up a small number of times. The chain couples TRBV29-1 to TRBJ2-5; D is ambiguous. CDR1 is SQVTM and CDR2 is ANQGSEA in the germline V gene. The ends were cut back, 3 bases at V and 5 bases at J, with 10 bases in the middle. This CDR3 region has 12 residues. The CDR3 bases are TGCAGCGTTGAGATTAGCTGGGAGACCCAGTACTTC. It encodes CSVEISWETQYF.